The source of this T cell receptor (beta chain) is a study of blood T cell repertoires in COVID-19. Study-wide context: Acute and convalescent COVID-19 samples came from the United States, Italy and Spain. T cells, B-cell-depleted T cells, or PBMCs supplied cDNA or gDNA.

The length of the CDR3 is 12 residues. Germline loops: CDR1 GTSNPN, CDR2 SVGIG (reference sequence). V was pared by 0 bases and J by 9 bases, with 9 bases between. In the authors' workflow: Reference gene primer amplification gave nucleated cell count estimates. The assay was immunoSEQ multiplex PCR, and TCRdb's table has in-frame clones only and misses some. V and J calls and clone size are as listed in that table; D and trimming were resolved from the DNA. Counted here are around 150,000 clones, roughly 79% occurring once; the ten biggest clones make up 22%. The receptor was derived from a woman aged 80 or over with acute or convalescent COVID-19. The rearrangement joins TRBV30 to TRBJ2-1; the D is unclear. Sequencing was carried out using peripheral blood. DNA of the CDR3: TGTGCCTGGAGTGTCGGGTTGGGTGAGCAGTTCTTC. Amino acids: CAWSVGLGEQFF.